This T cell receptor (beta chain) was captured by sequencing in a study of blood T cell repertoires in COVID-19. Study overall: Acute and convalescent COVID-19 specimens originated in the United States, Italy and Spain.

CDR3 length: 15 amino acids. Germline V gene data show CDR1 as KGHSH and CDR2 as LQKENI. After removal of 3 bases from V and 1 base from J, the junction contained 4 bases not matched to a gene. Per the study methods: How many nucleated cells were present was estimated from reference gene primer amplification. The repertoire was sequenced with immunoSEQ multiplex PCR; TCRdb's copy has only in-frame clones and lacks some. The V and J calls and the clone size are those of that table, but D and trimming were determined from the DNA. In the table there are some 120,000 clones, more than 75% of which are singletons.

This clonotype was obtained from a man aged 55 to 70 with COVID-19, enrolled during active disease. The V and J genes are TRBV18 and TRBJ2-3; 7 bases match TRBD2. The sample consisted of peripheral blood. The CDR3 nucleotides read TGTGCCAGCTCACCCGGACTAGATGGCACAGATACGCAGTATTTT. Encoded protein: CASSPGLDGTDTQYF.